This TCR beta chain derives from a study of blood T cell repertoires in COVID-19. About the research overall: Sites in the United States, Italy and Spain provided acute and convalescent COVID-19 samples. Nucleic acid was either cDNA or gDNA, and it came from T cells, B-cell-depleted T cells, or PBMCs.

V was pared by 1 base and J by 4 bases, with 19 bases between. The CDR3 has 17 residues. Per germline, CDR1 LNHNV and CDR2 YYDKDF (reference sequence). Per the study methods: Using reference gene primer amplification, nucleated cell counts were estimated. The method was immunoSEQ multiplex PCR; TCRdb's version includes in-frame clones alone and lacks a portion of them. The DNA gave D and trimming, while V, J and clone size come from that table. In the table there are 300,000 to 450,000 clones, 85% to 90% of which are singletons. This clone was detected once. Input material: peripheral blood. The V and J genes are TRBV15 and TRBJ1-2; D not certain. This TCR derives from a human donor in a cohort sampled during active COVID-19. This chain's CDR3 is CATSRGLLGVAGYGYTF. The CDR3 coding sequence is TGTGCCACCAGCAGAGGACTACTTGGGGTTGCGGGCTATGGCTACACCTTC.